One TCR beta chain is described in this entry. Everyone who took part was roughly 18 to 89 years old, and they came from roughly 25 US areas. What the recovered Cohort 3 donors had was two negative PCRs, clearance, or symptom resolution. This sample was taken from a study of blood T cell repertoires in COVID-19. As handled by the study authors: Scientists estimated how many nucleated cells there were by amplifying reference gene primers. Data came from immunoSEQ multiplex PCR; TCRdb stores just in-frame clones and leaves some out. The V and J calls and the clone size are those of that table, but D and trimming were determined from the DNA. The sample consists of 350,000 to 400,000 clones, 75% to 90% of them appearing once. CDR1 is SGHAT and CDR2 is FQNNGV in the germline V gene. The V gene lost 7 bases and the J gene lost 2 bases, with 5 bases spanning the gap. The CDR3 contains 12 residues.

The source material was PBMCs or T cells enriched from blood (not recorded which). V is TRBV11-2 and J is TRBJ2-2; D is undetermined. The sequence was obtained from a man aged 18 to 30 who had recovered from COVID-19. CDR3 protein: CASTLNTGELFF. Written as DNA, the CDR3 is TGTGCCAGCACCCTTAACACCGGGGAGCTGTTTTTT.